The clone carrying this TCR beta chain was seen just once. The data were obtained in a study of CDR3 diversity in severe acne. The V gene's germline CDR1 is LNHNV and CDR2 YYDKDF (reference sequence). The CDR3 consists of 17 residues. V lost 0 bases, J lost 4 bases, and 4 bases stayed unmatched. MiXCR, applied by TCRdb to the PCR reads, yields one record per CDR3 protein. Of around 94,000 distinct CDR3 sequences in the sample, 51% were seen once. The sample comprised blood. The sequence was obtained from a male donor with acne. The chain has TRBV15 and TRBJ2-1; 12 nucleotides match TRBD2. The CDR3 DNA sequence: TGTGCCACCAGCAGAGATGTCGGGACTAGCGGGTACAATGAGCAGTTCTTC. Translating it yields CATSRDVGTSGYNEQFF. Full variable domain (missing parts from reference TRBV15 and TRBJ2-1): DAMVIQNPRYQVTQFGKPVTLSCSQTLNHNVMYWYQQKSSQAPKLLFHYYDKDFNNEADTPDNFQSRRPNTSFCFLDIRSPGLGDTAMYLCATSRDVGTSGYNEQFFGPGTRLTVL.